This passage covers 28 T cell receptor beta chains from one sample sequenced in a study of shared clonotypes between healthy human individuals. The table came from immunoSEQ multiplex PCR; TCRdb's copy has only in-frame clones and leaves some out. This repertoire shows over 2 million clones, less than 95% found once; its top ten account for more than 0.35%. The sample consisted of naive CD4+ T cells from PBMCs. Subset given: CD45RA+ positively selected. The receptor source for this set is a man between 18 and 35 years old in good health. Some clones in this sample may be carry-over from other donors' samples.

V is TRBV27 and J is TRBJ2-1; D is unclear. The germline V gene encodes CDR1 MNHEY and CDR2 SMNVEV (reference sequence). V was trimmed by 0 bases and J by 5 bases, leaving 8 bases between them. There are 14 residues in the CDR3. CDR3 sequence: CASSLSVSHNEQFF. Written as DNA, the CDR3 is TGTGCCAGCAGTTTATCGGTCTCACACAATGAGCAGTTCTTC.

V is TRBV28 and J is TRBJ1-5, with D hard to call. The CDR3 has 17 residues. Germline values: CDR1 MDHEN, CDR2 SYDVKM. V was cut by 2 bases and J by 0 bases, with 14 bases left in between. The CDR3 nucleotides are TGTGCCAGCAGTTTACGCCCCCCGCGGCTTAGCAATCAGCCCCAGCATTTT. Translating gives CASSLRPPRLSNQPQHF.

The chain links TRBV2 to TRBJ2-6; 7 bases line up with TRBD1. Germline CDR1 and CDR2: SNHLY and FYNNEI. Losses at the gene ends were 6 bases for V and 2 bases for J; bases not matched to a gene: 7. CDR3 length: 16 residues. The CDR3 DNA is TGTGCCAGCAGGGATAACAGGGGAGCTGGGGCCAACGTCCTGACTTTC. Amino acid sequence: CASRDNRGAGANVLTF.

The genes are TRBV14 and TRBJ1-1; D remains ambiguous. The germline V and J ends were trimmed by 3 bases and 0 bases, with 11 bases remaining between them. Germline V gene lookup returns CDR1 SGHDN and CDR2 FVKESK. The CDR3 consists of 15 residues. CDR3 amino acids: CASSQPGSLNTEAFF. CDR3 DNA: TGTGCCAGCAGCCAGCCTGGGAGCCTGAACACTGAAGCTTTCTTT.

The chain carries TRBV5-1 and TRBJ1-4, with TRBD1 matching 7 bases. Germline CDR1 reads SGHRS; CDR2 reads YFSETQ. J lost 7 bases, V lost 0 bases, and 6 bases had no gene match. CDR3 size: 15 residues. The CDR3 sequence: CASSLETQGGEKLFF. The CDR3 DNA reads TGCGCCAGCAGCTTGGAAACCCAGGGGGGTGAAAAACTGTTTTTT.

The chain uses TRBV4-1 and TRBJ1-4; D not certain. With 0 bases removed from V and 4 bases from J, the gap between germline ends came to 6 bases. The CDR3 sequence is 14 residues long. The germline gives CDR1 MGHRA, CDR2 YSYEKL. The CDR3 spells CASSQEAGNEKLFF. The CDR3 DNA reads TGCGCCAGCAGCCAAGAGGCAGGTAATGAAAAACTGTTTTTT.

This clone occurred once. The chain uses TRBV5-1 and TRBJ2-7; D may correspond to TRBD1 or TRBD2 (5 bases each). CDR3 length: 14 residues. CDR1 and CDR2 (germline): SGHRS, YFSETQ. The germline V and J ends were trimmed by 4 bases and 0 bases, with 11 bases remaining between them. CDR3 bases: TGCGCCAGCAGCAGGGACGCCAACTCCTACGAGCAGTACTTC. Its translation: CASSRDANSYEQYF.

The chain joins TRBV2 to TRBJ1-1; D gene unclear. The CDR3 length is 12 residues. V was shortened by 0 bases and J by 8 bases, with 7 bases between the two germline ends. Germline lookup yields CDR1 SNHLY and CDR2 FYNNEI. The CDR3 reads CASSEALTEAFF. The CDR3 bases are TGTGCCAGCAGTGAAGCCCTGACAGAAGCTTTCTTT.

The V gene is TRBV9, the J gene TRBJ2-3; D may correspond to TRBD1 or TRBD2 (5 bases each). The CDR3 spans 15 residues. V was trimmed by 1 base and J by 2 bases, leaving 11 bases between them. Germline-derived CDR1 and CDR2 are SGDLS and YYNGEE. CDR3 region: CASSVRGAITDTQYF. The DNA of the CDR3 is TGTGCCAGCAGCGTACGAGGGGCGATCACAGATACGCAGTATTTT. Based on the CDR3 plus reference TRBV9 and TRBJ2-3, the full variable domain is DSGVTQTPKHLITATGQRVTLRCSPRSGDLSVYWYQQSLDQGLQFLIQYYNGEERAKGNILERFSAQQFPDLHSELNLSSLELGDSALYFCASSVRGAITDTQYFGPGTRLTVL.

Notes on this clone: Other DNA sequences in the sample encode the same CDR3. The CDR3 sequence is CASSLGQNTEAFF. The CDR3 DNA reads TGTGCCAGCAGCTTAGGCCAGAACACTGAAGCTTTCTTT. The rearrangement links TRBV7-2 to TRBJ1-1; D is uncertain. Germline-derived CDR1 and CDR2 are SGHTA and FQGNSA. The V end was cut by 1 base, the J end by 1 base, with 4 bases between. The CDR3 covers 13 residues.

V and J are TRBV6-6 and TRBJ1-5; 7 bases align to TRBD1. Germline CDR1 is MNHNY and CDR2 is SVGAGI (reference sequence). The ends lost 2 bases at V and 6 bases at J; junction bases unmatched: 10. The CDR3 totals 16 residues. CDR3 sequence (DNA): TGTGCCAGCAGTTACCCCCTAGGGGGCGGGGGTCAGCCCCAGCATTTT. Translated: CASSYPLGGGGQPQHF.

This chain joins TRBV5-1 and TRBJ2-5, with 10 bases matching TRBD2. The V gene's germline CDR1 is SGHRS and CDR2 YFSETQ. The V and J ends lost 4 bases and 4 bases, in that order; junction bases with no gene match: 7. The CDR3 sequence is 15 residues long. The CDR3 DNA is TGCGCCAGCAGCGATCAGCGGGAGGGCGGAGAGACCCAGTACTTC. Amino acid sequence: CASSDQREGGETQYF.

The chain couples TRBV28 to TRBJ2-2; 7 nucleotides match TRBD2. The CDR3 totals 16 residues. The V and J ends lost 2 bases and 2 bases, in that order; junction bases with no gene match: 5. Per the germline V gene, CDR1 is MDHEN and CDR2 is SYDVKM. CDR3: CASSLEASGNTGELFF. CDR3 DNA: TGTGCCAGCAGTTTAGAGGCTAGCGGAAACACCGGGGAGCTGTTTTTT.

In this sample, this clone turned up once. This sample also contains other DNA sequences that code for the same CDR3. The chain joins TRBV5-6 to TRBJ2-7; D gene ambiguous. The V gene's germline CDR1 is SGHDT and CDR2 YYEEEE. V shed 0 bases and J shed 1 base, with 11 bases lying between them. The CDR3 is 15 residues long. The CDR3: CASSLVGGGSYEQYF. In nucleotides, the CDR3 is TGTGCCAGCAGCTTGGTTGGCGGCGGATCCTACGAGCAGTACTTC.

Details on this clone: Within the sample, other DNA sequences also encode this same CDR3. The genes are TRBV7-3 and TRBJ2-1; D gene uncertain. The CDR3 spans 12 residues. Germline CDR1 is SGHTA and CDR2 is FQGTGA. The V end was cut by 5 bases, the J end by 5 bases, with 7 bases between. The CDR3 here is CASSLRDNEQFF. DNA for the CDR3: TGTGCCAGCAGCCTCCGGGACAATGAGCAGTTCTTC.

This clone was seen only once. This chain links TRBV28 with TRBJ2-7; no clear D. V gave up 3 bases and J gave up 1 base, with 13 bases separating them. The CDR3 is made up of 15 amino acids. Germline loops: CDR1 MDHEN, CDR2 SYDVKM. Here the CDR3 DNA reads TGTGCCAGCAGTTTTGGCGGAGACGGGTCCTACGAGCAGTACTTC. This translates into CASSFGGDGSYEQYF.

This CDR3 reads CASSFMGLGAGEQFF. DNA for the CDR3: TGTGCCAGCAGCTTTATGGGACTAGGGGCGGGTGAGCAGTTCTTC. The J gene is TRBJ2-1, the V gene TRBV7-3; 8 bases agree with TRBD2. The CDR3 is 15 residues long. V shed 3 bases and J 9 bases; nucleotides not matched to a gene: 10. From germline, CDR1 is SGHTA and CDR2 FQGTGA.

CDR3 in amino acids: CASSYEGGHTIDEQYF. CDR3 coding DNA: TGTGCCAGCAGTTACGAAGGGGGTCACACTATAGACGAGCAGTACTTC. V usage is TRBV27 and J usage is TRBJ2-7; maybe TRBD1 (6 bases). The length of the CDR3 is 16 residues. Germline V CDR1 and CDR2: MNHEY, SMNVEV (reference sequence). Between the trimmed V and J ends, which lost 4 bases and 5 bases, there was a span of 21 bases.

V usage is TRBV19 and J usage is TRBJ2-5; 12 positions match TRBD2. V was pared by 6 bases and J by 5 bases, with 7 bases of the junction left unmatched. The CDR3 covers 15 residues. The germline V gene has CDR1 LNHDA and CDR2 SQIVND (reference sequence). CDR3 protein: CASRMTSGSMETQYF. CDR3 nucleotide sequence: TGTGCCAGTAGAATGACTAGCGGGAGTATGGAGACCCAGTACTTC.

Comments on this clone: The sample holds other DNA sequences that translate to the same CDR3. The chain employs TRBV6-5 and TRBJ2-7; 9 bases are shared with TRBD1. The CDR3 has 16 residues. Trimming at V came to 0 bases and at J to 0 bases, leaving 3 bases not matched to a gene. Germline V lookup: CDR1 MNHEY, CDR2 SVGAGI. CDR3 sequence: CASSYSGTGSSYEQYF. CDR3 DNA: TGTGCCAGCAGTTACTCGGGGACAGGGTCCTCCTACGAGCAGTACTTC.

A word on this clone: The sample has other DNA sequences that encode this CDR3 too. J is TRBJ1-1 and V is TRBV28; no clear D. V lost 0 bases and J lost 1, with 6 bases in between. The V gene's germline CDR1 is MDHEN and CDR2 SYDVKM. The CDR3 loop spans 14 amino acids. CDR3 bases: TGTGCCAGCAGTTTATGGGACGGGAACACTGAAGCTTTCTTT. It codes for CASSLWDGNTEAFF.

CDR3 DNA sequence: TGTGCCAGCAGTGACTCCAACGGGGGACACAGGGTCTCTTTTTGCTACGAGCAGTACTTC. This translates into CASSDSNGGHRVSFCYEQYF. This chain connects TRBV6-4 to TRBJ2-7; perhaps D is TRBD1 or TRBD2 (6 bases each). Germline lookup yields CDR1 MRHNA and CDR2 SNTAGT. The CDR3 runs 20 residues. V lost 0 bases and J 3 bases, leaving 27 bases between the germline ends.

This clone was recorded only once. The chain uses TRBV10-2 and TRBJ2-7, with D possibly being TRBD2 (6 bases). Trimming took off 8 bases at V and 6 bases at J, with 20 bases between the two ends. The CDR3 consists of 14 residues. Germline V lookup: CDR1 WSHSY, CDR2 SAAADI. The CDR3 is CASRQTGTHFEQYF. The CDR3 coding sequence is TGCGCCAGCCGGCAGACCGGGACTCATTTCGAGCAGTACTTC.

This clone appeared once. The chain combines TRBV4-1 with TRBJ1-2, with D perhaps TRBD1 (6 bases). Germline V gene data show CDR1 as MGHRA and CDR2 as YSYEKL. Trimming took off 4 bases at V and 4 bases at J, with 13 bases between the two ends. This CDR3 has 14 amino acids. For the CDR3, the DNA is TGCGCCAGCAGCCTCGGGGGGGCAGTCTATGGCTACACCTTC. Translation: CASSLGGAVYGYTF.

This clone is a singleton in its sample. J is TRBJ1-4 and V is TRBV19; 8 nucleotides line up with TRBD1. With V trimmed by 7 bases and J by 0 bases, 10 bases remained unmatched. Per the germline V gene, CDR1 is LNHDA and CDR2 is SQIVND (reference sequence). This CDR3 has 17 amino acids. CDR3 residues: CASKDRASLATNEKLFF. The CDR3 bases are TGTGCCAGTAAGGACAGGGCTAGTCTTGCAACTAATGAAAAACTGTTTTTT.

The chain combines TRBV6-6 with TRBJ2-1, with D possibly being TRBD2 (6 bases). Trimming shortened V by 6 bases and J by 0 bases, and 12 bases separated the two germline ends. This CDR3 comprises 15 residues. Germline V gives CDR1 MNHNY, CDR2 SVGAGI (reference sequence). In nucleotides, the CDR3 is TGTGCCAGCAGCCTTGCGACTAGCTCCTACAATGAGCAGTTCTTC. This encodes CASSLATSSYNEQFF.

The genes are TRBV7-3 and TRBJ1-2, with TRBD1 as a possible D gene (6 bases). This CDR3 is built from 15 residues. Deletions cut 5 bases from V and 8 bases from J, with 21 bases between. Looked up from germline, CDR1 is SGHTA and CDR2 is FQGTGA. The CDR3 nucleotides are TGTGCCAGCAGCCAAACCTCGACGGGGGGCGACGGCTACACCTTC. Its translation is CASSQTSTGGDGYTF.

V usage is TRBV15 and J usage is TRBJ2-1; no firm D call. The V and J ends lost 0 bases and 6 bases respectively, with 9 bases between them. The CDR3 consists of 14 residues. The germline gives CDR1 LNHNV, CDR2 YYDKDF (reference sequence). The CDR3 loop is CATSRDAGSNEQFF. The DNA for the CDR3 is TGTGCCACCAGCAGAGATGCTGGTTCCAATGAGCAGTTCTTC.